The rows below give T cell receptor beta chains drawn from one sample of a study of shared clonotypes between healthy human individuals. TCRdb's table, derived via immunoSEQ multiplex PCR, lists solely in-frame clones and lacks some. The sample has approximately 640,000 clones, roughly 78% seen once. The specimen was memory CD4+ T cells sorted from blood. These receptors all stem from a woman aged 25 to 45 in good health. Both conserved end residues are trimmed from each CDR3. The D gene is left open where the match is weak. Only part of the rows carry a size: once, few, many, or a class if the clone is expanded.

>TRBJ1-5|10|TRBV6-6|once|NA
ASSYPDSPQH
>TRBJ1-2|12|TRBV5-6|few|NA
ASSSIYGGYGYT
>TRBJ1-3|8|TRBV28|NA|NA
ASSRDTIY
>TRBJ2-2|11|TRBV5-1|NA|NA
ASSLVPGGELF
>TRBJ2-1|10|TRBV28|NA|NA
ASSLVGMVEF
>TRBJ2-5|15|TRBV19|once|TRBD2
ASTPKAASGSVETQY
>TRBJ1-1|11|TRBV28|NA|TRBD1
ASIGQGGTEAF
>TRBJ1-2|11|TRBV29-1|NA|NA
SVVGSVNYGYT
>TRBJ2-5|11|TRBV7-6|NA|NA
ASSSQVGETQY
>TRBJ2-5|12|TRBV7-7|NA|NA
ASSPQGEAETQY
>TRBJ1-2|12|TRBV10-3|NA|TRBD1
ASSEGWQGAGYT
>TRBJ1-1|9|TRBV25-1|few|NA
ASSDGPSVL
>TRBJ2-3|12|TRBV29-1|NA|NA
SVRIAASTDTQY
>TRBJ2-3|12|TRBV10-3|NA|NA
ATSGPQSTDTQY
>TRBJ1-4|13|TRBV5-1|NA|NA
ASSLYGGTNEKLF
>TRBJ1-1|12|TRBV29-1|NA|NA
SVAANRANTEAF
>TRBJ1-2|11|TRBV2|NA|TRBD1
ASSADREYGYT
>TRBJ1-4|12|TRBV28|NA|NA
ASSPPTGGEKLF
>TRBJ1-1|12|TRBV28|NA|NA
ASRPTTANTEAF
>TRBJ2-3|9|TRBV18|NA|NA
ASSPDDTQY
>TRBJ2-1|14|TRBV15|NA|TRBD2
ATSSLGGSSYNEQF
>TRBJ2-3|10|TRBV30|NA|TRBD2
AWTPTGGTQY
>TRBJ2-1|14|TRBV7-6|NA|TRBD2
ASSLGLAGVANEQF
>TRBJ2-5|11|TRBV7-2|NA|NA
ASSLEGGETQY
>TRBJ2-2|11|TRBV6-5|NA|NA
ASSYSPSGELF
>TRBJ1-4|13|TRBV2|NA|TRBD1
ASTRGGGYGEKLF
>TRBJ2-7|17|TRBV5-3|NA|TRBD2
ARSLQGLAGGWGAYEQY
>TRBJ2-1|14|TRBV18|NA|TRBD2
ASSPPTSGKANEQF
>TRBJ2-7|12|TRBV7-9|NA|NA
ASSSDGSSDEQY
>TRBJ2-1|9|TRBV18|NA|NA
ASSPTYEQF
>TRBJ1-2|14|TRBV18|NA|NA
ASSRSAGLEGYGYT
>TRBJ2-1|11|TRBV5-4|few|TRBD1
ASSLDRGNEQF
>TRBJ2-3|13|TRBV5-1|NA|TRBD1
ASSQGQGPTDTQY
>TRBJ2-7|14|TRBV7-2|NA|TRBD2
ASTYDSSGSTYEQY
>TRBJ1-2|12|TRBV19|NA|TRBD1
ASINPGQGPGYT
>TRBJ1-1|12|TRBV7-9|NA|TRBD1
ASSSTGGRTEAF
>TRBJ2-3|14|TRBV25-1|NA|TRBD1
ASRSIGTGNTDTQY
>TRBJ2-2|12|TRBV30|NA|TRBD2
AWRFSGSAGELF
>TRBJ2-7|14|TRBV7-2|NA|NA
ASGPGTGRSSYEQY
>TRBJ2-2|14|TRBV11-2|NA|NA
ASSPSSDRNTGELF
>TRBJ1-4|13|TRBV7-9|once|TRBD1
ASSRPDRAGEKLF
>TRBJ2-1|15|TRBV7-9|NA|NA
ASSLDGARPSYNEQF
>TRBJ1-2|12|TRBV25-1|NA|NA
ASSEWAQAYGYT
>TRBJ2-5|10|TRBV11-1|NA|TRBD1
ASSWERGQMY
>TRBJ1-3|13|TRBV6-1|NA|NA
ASSEAIGAGNTIY
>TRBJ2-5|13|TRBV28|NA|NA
ASSRRDRGRETQY
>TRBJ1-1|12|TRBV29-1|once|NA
SVKKTDRDTEAF
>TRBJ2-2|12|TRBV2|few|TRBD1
ASTLDRGGGELF
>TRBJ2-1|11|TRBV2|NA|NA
ASSGHSYNEQF
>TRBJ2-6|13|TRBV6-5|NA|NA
ASSYLDSGANVLT
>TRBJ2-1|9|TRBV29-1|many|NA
SANNYNEQF
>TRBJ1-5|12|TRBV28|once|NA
ASSTGTPNQPQH
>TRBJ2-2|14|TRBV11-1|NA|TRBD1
ASSREQGANTGELF
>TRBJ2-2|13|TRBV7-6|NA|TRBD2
ASSSLGGSTGELF
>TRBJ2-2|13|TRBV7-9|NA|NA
ASSTPGPSTGELF
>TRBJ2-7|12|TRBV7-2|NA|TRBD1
ASSDPSGTDEQY
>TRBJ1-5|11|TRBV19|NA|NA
ASSRTEYQPQH
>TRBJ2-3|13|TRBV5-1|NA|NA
ASSPSGPSTDTQY
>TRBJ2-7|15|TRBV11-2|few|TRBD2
ASSPWTSGSNSYEQY
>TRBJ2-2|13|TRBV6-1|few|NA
ASSVGVVDDGELF